This entry concerns a single T cell receptor (beta chain). As yet, its antigen is unknown. V was clipped by 9 bases and J by 3 bases; unmatched bases: 8. The germline CDR1 and CDR2 sequences are MNHNS and SASEGT. CDR3 size: 13 residues. Baseline was the first blood sampling point, followed by cycle 4 day 1 and cycle 7 day 1. TCRdb's table, derived via immunoSEQ multiplex PCR, lists solely in-frame clones and lacks some. Here the sample spans roughly 110,000 clones, approximately 90% being singletons. This record comes from a study of OX40 agonist ivuxolimab in advanced cancers. Study conclusions and caveats: Determination of antigen specificity was not performed for the expanded peripheral T cells.

The source of this sequence is an adult with an advanced solid tumor such as melanoma, head and neck, liver or kidney cancer. The chain couples TRBV6-1 to TRBJ2-7, with 7 bases fitting TRBD1. The sample in question was CD4+ or CD8+ T cells sorted from blood, obtained in a trial of the OX40 agonist ivuxolimab. CDR3 amino acids: CASFPGQNYEQYF. For the CDR3, the DNA is TGTGCCAGTTTCCCGGGACAGAACTACGAGCAGTACTTC.